This TCR beta chain was identified during a study of cytomegalovirus exposure and HLA in healthy donors. Regarding the study as a whole: According to the study, around 180 TCR beta chains were cytomegalovirus-associated. The tendency of first-cohort TCR clusters to co-occur in the 100 to 150 validation repertoires emerged from a later analysis. The authors confirmed in vitro that three CMV-associated chains were specific for CMV antigens.

This clone was detected a few times. Its antigen is not identified. It was the roughly 130-subject validation cohort, separate from the roughly 700-subject first cohort, to which the donors belonged. Data came from immunoSEQ multiplex PCR; TCRdb stores just in-frame clones and leaves some out. The sample records 65,000 to 75,000 clones, approximately 96% being singletons. The CDR3 consists of 14 residues. The germline V gene encodes CDR1 LGHNA and CDR2 YSLEER. After removal of 4 bases from V and 8 bases from J, the junction contained 7 bases not matched to a gene. The TCR comes from a woman between 18 and 29 years old in good health and CMV-seropositive. V usage is TRBV4-3 and J usage is TRBJ1-4; 7 nucleotides line up with TRBD1. Sequencing input: PBMCs. The CDR3 DNA sequence: TGCGCCAGCAGCCTTAATTACAGGGGAGAAAAACTGTTTTTT. It specifies CASSLNYRGEKLFF.